This TCR beta chain was captured by sequencing in a study of spatial heterogeneity in lung cancer. Germline CDR1 KGHDR, CDR2 SFDVKD. Trimming cost V 7 bases and J 5 bases; bases outside gene matches: 3. The CDR3 contains 14 residues. Study-level points and caveats: Compared with follow-up, resection was when ubiquitous expanded tumor TCRs appeared in blood more.

MiXCR, applied by TCRdb to the 5' RACE reads, yields one record per CDR3 protein. Seen here are tens of thousands of distinct CDR3 sequences, around 13% observed once, and the top ten hold roughly 4.5%. Time point given: sample taken at primary tumor resection. Unsorted tumor, nontumor lung tissue or cryopreserved PBMC supplied the whole RNA. In its sample, this clonotype was seen many times. No antigen is known for it. V and J are TRBV24-1 and TRBJ1-6; 8 positions agree with TRBD1. The TCR was taken from a male donor with early-stage non-small cell lung cancer. The sample was PBMCs, taken at surgery. The CDR3 spells CATSLGQDNSPLHF. CDR3 nucleotide sequence: TGTGCCACCAGCCTGGGACAGGATAATTCACCCCTCCACTTT.